Listed here are 25 T cell receptor beta chains from one sample, sequenced in a study of blood T cells in healthy people across ages. For the second PCR, which ran for roughly 6 to 11 cycles, a sample-barcoded 5' primer and a J-beta primer mix were used. TCRdb used MiXCR to reprocess the 5' RACE reads, holding one entry per CDR3 protein. The sample yields around 620,000 distinct CDR3 sequences, 25% to 30% seen once. The sample comprised blood. Every receptor here comes from a woman aged 70-85 years in good health.

This clonotype was recorded a few times. This chain uses TRBV4-1 with TRBJ2-5; the D gene is possibly TRBD1 (6 bases). Germline V gene data show CDR1 as MGHRA and CDR2 as YSYEKL. The ends were cut back, 1 base at V and 5 bases at J, with 11 bases in the middle. This CDR3 is 14 amino acids long. Written as DNA, the CDR3 is TGCGCCAGCAGCCAAGGAACAGGGCGGGAGACCCAGTACTTC. Encoded protein: CASSQGTGRETQYF.

The chain has TRBV13 and TRBJ1-2, with a tentative D call TRBD1 (5 bases). The CDR3 loop spans 14 amino acids. CDR1 is PRHDT, CDR2 FYEKMQ, per germline (reference sequence). Trimming stripped 5 bases from V and 8 bases from J, with 18 bases between. CDR3 DNA: TGTGCCAGCAGCCCCCGTATCCCAGGGTACGGCTACACCTTC. Its translation: CASSPRIPGYGYTF.

J is TRBJ2-1 and V is TRBV7-8; 9 nucleotides agree with TRBD2. The CDR3 is made up of 16 amino acids. CDR1 is SGHVS, CDR2 FQNEAQ, per germline. V lost 0 bases and J lost 1; bases outside the gene matches: 1. CDR3 sequence reads: CASSLASGGSYNEQFF. The CDR3 DNA is TGTGCCAGCAGCTTAGCTAGCGGGGGTTCCTACAATGAGCAGTTCTTC.

This clonotype was detected only a few times. V is TRBV12-3 or TRBV12-4 and J is TRBJ1-5; D remains unclear. The CDR3 consists of 18 residues. The V and J ends lost 7 bases and 0 bases respectively, with 22 bases between them. CDR3 DNA sequence: TGTGCCAGCACCTCTATGGGCGACATTGCCTATAGCAATCAGCCCCAGCATTTT. This sequence encodes CASTSMGDIAYSNQPQHF.

The J gene is TRBJ2-5, the V gene TRBV5-1, with D possibly being TRBD1 (6 bases). From germline, CDR1 is SGHRS and CDR2 YFSETQ. The ends were cut back, 5 bases at V and 5 bases at J, with 19 bases in the middle. The CDR3 spans 15 residues. In nucleotides, the CDR3 is TGCGCCAGCAGGCCTACAGGGTTCGGGTTGGAGACCCAGTACTTC. Translated: CASRPTGFGLETQYF.

In its sample, this clonotype was seen a few times. V gene TRBV25-1 combines with J gene TRBJ2-7; 7 nucleotides match TRBD1. The ends lost 5 bases at V and 2 bases at J; junction bases unmatched: 3. This CDR3 region has 13 residues. CDR1 and CDR2 (germline): MGHDK, SYGVNS. DNA of the CDR3: TGTGCCAGCAGTTGGCAGGGGGCCTACGAGCAGTACTTC. Translated: CASSWQGAYEQYF.

The rearrangement joins TRBV3-1 to TRBJ2-1; no reliable D call. The CDR3 length is 14 residues. CDR1 and CDR2 (germline): LGHDT, YNNKEL (reference sequence). V lost 1 base, J lost 5 bases, and 9 bases lay in between. Here the CDR3 reads CASSQGRWDNEQFF. CDR3 nucleotides: TGTGCCAGCAGCCAAGGGCGATGGGACAATGAGCAGTTCTTC.

The genes are TRBV7-2 and TRBJ2-5; D may be TRBD1 (8 bases). The DNA matches TRBJ2-7 better at its end, which makes the J call doubtful. Germline V gene sequence: CDR1 SGHTA, CDR2 FQGNSA. The CDR3 spans 16 residues. CDR3 amino acids: CASNSPGGTGRYEQYF. The CDR3 nucleotides read TGTGCCAGCAACAGCCCCGGGGGGACAGGACGCTACGAGCAGTACTTC.

The sample holds a few counts of this clonotype. One junction end disagrees with the germline gene, perhaps due to a read error. The chain has TRBV11-2 and TRBJ2-4; TRBD1 or TRBD2 may be the D gene (5 bases each). Germline CDR1 is SGHAT and CDR2 is FQNNGV. The CDR3 sequence is 13 residues long. The CDR3 region is CASNLGLQGIQYF. CDR3 bases: TGTGCCAGCAACTTAGGACTGCAGGGCATTCAGTACTTC.

This clonotype was observed a handful of times. V and J are TRBV6-2 or TRBV6-3 and TRBJ2-2; D may be TRBD1 (5 bases). Germline CDR1 is MNHEY and CDR2 is SVGEGT. There are 14 residues in the CDR3. V was cut by 6 bases and J by 4 bases, with 12 bases left in between. CDR3: CASRPRGSTGELFF. The CDR3 coding sequence is TGTGCCAGCAGGCCAAGGGGAAGCACCGGGGAGCTGTTTTTT.

This chain uses TRBV29-1 with TRBJ1-4; D is possibly TRBD1 (6 bases). Germline CDR1 and CDR2: SQVTM and ANQGSEA. Trimming took off 4 bases at V and 2 bases at J, with 8 bases between the two ends. The CDR3 runs 13 residues. CDR3: CSVARGTNEKLFF. The CDR3 nucleotides are TGCAGCGTTGCAAGGGGGACTAATGAAAAACTGTTTTTT.

This chain joins TRBV12-3 or TRBV12-4 and TRBJ2-1, with TRBD2 matching 8 bases. The trim removed 3 bases at V and 7 bases at J, leaving 5 bases unmatched. This CDR3 has 14 residues. This CDR3 reads CASSFSGGWNEQFF. CDR3 DNA sequence: TGTGCCAGCAGTTTCTCGGGGGGGTGGAATGAGCAGTTCTTC.

This clonotype was counted a few times. One end of the junction varies from germline; a read error may be responsible. The rearrangement links TRBV7-2 to TRBJ2-5; TRBD2 matches 7 bases. The CDR3 has 15 amino acids. CDR1 and CDR2 from the germline V gene are SGHTA and FQGNSA. In DNA form, the CDR3 reads TGTGCCAGCAGCTTAGGGGCTAGCGGTGAGGGGACCCAGTGCTTC. It encodes CASSLGASGEGTQCF.

In its sample, this clonotype was seen a few times. The V gene is TRBV24-1, the J gene TRBJ2-1; D gene unclear. The J call may be mistaken, given a closer DNA end match to TRBJ2-7. This CDR3 has 15 residues. The germline gives CDR1 KGHDR, CDR2 SFDVKD. As DNA, the CDR3 is TGTGCCACCACCCTCGGGCTTCTGGGATCCTACGAGCAGTACTTC. Protein product: CATTLGLLGSYEQYF.

The sample holds many counts of this clonotype. The chain is built from TRBV28 and TRBJ1-4, with D possibly TRBD1 on 5 matching bases. CDR3 length equals 15 residues. The germline gives CDR1 MDHEN, CDR2 SYDVKM. With 5 bases removed from V and 0 bases from J, the gap between germline ends came to 10 bases. As DNA, the CDR3 is TGTGCCAGCAGTGGGGCGGGGGCAACTAATGAAAAACTGTTTTTT. As protein: CASSGAGATNEKLFF.

V and J are TRBV29-1 and TRBJ2-3; D might be TRBD1 (5 bases). Trimming cost V 5 bases and J 3 bases, with 9 bases left between them. The germline V gene encodes CDR1 SQVTM and CDR2 ANQGSEA. The CDR3 consists of 12 residues. This chain's CDR3 is CSVRRGTDTQYF. CDR3 DNA: TGCAGCGTTCGTAGGGGTACAGATACGCAGTATTTT.

This clonotype was seen many times. This sequence joins TRBV29-1 and TRBJ2-7; D gene unclear. The germline CDR1 and CDR2 sequences are SQVTM and ANQGSEA. V lost 0 bases and J 0 bases, leaving 9 bases between the germline ends. The CDR3 is 14 residues long. Here the CDR3 reads CSVEDSVLSYEQYF. CDR3 coding DNA: TGCAGCGTTGAAGATTCGGTCCTCTCCTACGAGCAGTACTTC.

Only a few counts were recorded for this clonotype. The rearrangement joins TRBV2 to TRBJ2-5, with TRBD2 matching over 7 bases. Unmatched junction bases numbered 4, after V lost 4 bases and J lost 2 bases. CDR3 length equals 14 residues. The germline V gene encodes CDR1 SNHLY and CDR2 FYNNEI. This chain's CDR3 is CASSARGVQETQYF. CDR3 nucleotides: TGTGCCAGCAGTGCTCGGGGGGTTCAAGAGACCCAGTACTTC.

This clonotype has more than one count but fewer than ten. V and J are TRBV3-1 and TRBJ1-2; 8 nucleotides line up with TRBD1. Germline V lookup: CDR1 LGHDT, CDR2 YNNKEL (reference sequence). CDR3 length: 15 amino acids. The ends lost 4 bases at V and 0 bases at J; junction bases unmatched: 4. The CDR3 sequence is CASSPPGQANYGYTF. For the CDR3, the DNA is TGTGCCAGCAGCCCTCCGGGACAGGCTAACTATGGCTACACCTTC.

The chain is built from TRBV30 and TRBJ2-3, with TRBD1 matching over 8 bases. The V gene end was trimmed by 1 base and the J gene end by 2 bases; junction bases not matched to a gene: 2. The CDR3 is 14 amino acids. The germline gives CDR1 GTSNPN, CDR2 SVGIG (reference sequence). The CDR3: CAWSGGQVTDTQYF. CDR3 in DNA: TGTGCCTGGAGTGGGGGACAGGTCACAGATACGCAGTATTTT. The full variable domain, in which reference TRBV30 and TRBJ2-3 provide the parts outside the CDR3, is SQTIHQWPATLVQPVGSPLSLECTVEGTSNPNLYWYRQAAGRGLQLLFYSVGIGQISSEVPQNLSASRPQDRQFILSSKKLLLSDSGFYLCAWSGGQVTDTQYFGPGTRLTVL.

This chain connects TRBV4-2 to TRBJ2-1; D assignment may be TRBD1 or TRBD2 (6 bases each). This CDR3 contains 14 residues. V was pared by 4 bases and J by 6 bases, with 13 bases between. Germline assignment: CDR1 LGHNA and CDR2 YNFKEQ. CDR3 sequence (DNA): TGTGCCAGCAGCCGAGGGGGGCAGTCCAATGAGCAGTTCTTC. Protein sequence: CASSRGGQSNEQFF.

In its sample, this clonotype was seen once. The junction shows a germline mismatch at one end, possibly a read error. This rearrangement joins TRBV20-1 to TRBJ2-1, with 7 nucleotides matching TRBD1. The better agreement between TRBJ2-5 and the DNA end casts doubt on the J call. This CDR3 contains 14 residues. Germline CDR1 reads DFQATT; CDR2 reads SNEGSKA (reference sequence). CDR3 loop: CNASKNRGRETQYF. The CDR3 DNA is TGCAATGCTAGTAAGAACAGGGGACGCGAGACCCAGTACTTC.

This clonotype was detected only once. The chain joins TRBV29-1 to TRBJ2-7, with a possible D match to TRBD1 (7 bases). The CDR3 covers 14 residues. Germline V lookup: CDR1 SQVTM, CDR2 ANQGSEA. In DNA form, the CDR3 reads TGCAGGTCCGGGAGACAGGGAAGGGACTACGAGCAGTACTTC. This sequence encodes CRSGRQGRDYEQYF.

The rearrangement links TRBV2 to TRBJ2-1; 9 positions agree with TRBD2. With V trimmed by 5 bases and J by 10 bases, 12 bases remained unmatched. CDR1 and CDR2 (germline): SNHLY, FYNNEI. The CDR3 consists of 15 residues. The CDR3 DNA follows: TGTGCCAGCAGTTTGATAGCGGGGGACCGACGGGAGCAGTTCTTC. Translating it yields CASSLIAGDRREQFF.

The CDR3 region is CASSTLAGYETQYF. CDR3 sequence (DNA): TGTGCCAGCAGCACTCTAGCGGGGTATGAGACCCAGTACTTC. V usage is TRBV7-9 and J usage is TRBJ2-5; 9 bases map to TRBD2. The CDR3 has 14 residues. Germline values: CDR1 SEHNR, CDR2 FQNEAQ (reference sequence). The ends lost 5 bases at V and 5 bases at J; junction bases unmatched: 6.